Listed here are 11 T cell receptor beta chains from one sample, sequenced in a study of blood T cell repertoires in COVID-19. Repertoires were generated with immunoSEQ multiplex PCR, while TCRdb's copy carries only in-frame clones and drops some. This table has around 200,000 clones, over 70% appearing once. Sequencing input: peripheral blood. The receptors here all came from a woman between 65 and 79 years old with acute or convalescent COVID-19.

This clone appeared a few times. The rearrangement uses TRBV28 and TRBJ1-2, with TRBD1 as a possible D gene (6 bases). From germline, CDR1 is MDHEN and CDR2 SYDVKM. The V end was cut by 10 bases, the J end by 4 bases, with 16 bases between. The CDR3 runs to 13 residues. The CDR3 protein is CATSIGQSYGYTF. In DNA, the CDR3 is TGTGCCACCTCAATCGGACAGAGCTATGGCTACACCTTC.

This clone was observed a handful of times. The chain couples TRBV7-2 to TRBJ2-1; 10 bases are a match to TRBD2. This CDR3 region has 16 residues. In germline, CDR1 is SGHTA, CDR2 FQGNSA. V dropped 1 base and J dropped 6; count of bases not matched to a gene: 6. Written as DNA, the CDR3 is TGTGCCAGCAGCTTAGAGCGGCTAGCGGGAGTCAATGAGCAGTTCTTC. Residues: CASSLERLAGVNEQFF.

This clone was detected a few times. The CDR3 DNA sequence: TGCGCCAGCAGCTTACTAGCGGGAGTGGGGGATGAGCAGTTCTTC. Protein: CASSLLAGVGDEQFF. The chain links TRBV5-1 to TRBJ2-1; 11 bases match TRBD2. The CDR3 sequence is 15 residues long. Germline CDR1 and CDR2: SGHRS and YFSETQ. J gave up 8 bases and V 2 bases, and 6 bases lay outside the gene matches.

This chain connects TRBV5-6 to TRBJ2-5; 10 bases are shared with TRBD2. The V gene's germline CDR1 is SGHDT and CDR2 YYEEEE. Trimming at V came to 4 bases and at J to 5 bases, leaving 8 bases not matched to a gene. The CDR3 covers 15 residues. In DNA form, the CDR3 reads TGTGCCAGCAGCGGGCTAGCGGGAGTGGTGGAGACCCAGTACTTC. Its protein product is CASSGLAGVVETQYF.

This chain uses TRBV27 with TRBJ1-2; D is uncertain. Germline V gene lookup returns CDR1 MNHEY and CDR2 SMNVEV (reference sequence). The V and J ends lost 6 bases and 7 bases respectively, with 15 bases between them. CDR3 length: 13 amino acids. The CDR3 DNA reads TGTGCCAGCAGCCAAAGGAGGGAGTCTGGCTACACCTTC. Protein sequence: CASSQRRESGYTF.

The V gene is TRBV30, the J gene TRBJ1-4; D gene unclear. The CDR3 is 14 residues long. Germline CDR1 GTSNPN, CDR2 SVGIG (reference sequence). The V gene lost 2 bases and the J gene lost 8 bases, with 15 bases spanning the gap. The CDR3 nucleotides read TGTGCCTGGAGTCCTTTCGGGAATTGGGAAAAACTGTTTTTT. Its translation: CAWSPFGNWEKLFF.

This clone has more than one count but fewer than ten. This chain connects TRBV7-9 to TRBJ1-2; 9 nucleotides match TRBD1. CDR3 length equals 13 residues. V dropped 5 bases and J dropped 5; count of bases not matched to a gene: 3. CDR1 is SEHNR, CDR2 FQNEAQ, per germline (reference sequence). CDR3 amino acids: CASSRDREYGYTF. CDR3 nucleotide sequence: TGTGCCAGCAGCCGGGACAGGGAATATGGCTACACCTTC.

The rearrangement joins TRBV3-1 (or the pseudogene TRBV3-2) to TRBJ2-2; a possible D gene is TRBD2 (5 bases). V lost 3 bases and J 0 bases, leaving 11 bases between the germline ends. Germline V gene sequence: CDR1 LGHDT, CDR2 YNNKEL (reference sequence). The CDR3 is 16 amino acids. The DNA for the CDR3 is TGTGCCAGCAGCCATAGGCGGGCCACGAACACCGGGGAGCTGTTTTTT. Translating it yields CASSHRRATNTGELFF.

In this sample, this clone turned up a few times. The DNA of the CDR3 is TGTGCCATCAGTGAGCCCCAGGCTAGCGGGAGGGCCGCGGGGGAGCTGTTTTTT. Its translation: CAISEPQASGRAAGELFF. The chain is built from TRBV10-3 and TRBJ2-2; 12 nucleotides match TRBD2. The germline V gene has CDR1 ENHRY and CDR2 SYGVKD. The CDR3 consists of 18 residues. Trimming removed 2 bases from V and 8 bases from J; junction bases left unmatched: 12.

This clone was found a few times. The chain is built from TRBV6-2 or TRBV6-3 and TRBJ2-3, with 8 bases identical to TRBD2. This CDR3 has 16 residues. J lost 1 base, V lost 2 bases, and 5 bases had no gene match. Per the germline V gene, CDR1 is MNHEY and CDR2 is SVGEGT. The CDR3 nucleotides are TGTGCCAGCAGTTACCCAGCGGGAGAGGGCACAGATACGCAGTATTTT. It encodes CASSYPAGEGTDTQYF.

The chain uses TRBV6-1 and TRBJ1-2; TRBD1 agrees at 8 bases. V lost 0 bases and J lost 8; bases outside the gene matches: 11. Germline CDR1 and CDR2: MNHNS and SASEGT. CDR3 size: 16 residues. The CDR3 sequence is CASSEAAGQAMGGYTF. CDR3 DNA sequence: TGTGCCAGCAGTGAAGCCGCGGGACAGGCGATGGGGGGCTACACCTTC.